This is a list of T cell receptor beta chains from one sample in a study of beta chain features in type 1 diabetes. Data came from immunoSEQ multiplex PCR; TCRdb stores just in-frame clones and leaves some out. This sample has approximately 470,000 clones, with 30% found just once. The sample comprised naive CD4+ T cells from blood. Every receptor here comes from a man younger than 30 in good health. Both conserved end residues are part of each CDR3. The order of the fields is V gene, J gene, CDR3 protein.

TRBV7-6,TRBJ2-3,CASSLRRAGGTDTQYF
TRBV4-1,TRBJ2-7,CASSQDFAVLSYEQYF
TRBV7-9,TRBJ2-3,CASSRSGADTQYF
TRBV5-6,TRBJ2-1,CASSHLAGAYNEQFF
TRBV4-3,TRBJ2-3,CASSQGLSTDTQYF
TRBV30,TRBJ2-1,CAWGDLINEQFF
TRBV20-1,TRBJ2-5,CSASLAETQYF
TRBV29-1,TRBJ2-2,CSVRVTGDTGELFF
TRBV30,TRBJ2-7,CAWSRRLAGERVEQYF
TRBV9,TRBJ2-3,CASSPDAHPTDTQYF
TRBV27,TRBJ2-7,CASSFYPPFSRVEQYF
TRBV9,TRBJ2-5,CASSSGDREAETQYF
TRBV13,TRBJ1-1,CASSLGSGVGAFF
TRBV7-2,TRBJ1-5,CASSLQAAGQPQHF
TRBV7-9,TRBJ1-1,CASSLRAVGTEAFF
TRBV7-9,TRBJ1-5,CASSSGLISNQPQHF
TRBV25-1,TRBJ1-2,CASSGTNYGYTF
TRBV4-3,TRBJ2-7,CASSQVRAGEQYF
TRBV4-3,TRBJ2-5,CASSQGTQGTQYF
TRBV29-1,TRBJ2-3,CSVDRGTDTQYF
TRBV29-1,TRBJ1-1,CSVEDPSGRTEAFF
TRBV30,TRBJ2-1,CAWARRVSYNEQFF
TRBV28,TRBJ2-7,CASSSQTSGFSYEQYF
TRBV29-1,TRBJ2-5,CSVEDRQETQYF
TRBV2,TRBJ2-1,CASSVEGYNEQFF
TRBV30,TRBJ2-4,CAWSPGTANIQYF
TRBV7-9,TRBJ2-7,CASSLLRGPYEQYF
TRBV25-1,TRBJ2-3,CASSDLRSTDTQYF
TRBV6-5,TRBJ1-2,CASRPPGQSNYGYTF
TRBV15,TRBJ1-5,CATSRAQPGGPQHF
TRBV30,TRBJ2-1,CAWSGGLRGIEQFF
TRBV5-1,TRBJ1-5,CASSLVPGNQPQHF
TRBV10-3,TRBJ2-4,CAISSGTLTLAKNIQYF
TRBV4-1,TRBJ2-1,CASSQGLARSSYNEQFF
TRBV25-1,TRBJ1-1,CATMGKGGEAFF
TRBV7-9,TRBJ2-3,CASSLATSDTQYF
TRBV7-2,TRBJ2-1,CASSFDTYNEQFF
TRBV30,TRBJ2-6,CAWGHGRSGANVLTF
TRBV2,TRBJ2-5,CASLHRDHQETQYF
TRBV7-9,TRBJ1-2,CASSPGTGYYGYTF
TRBV15,TRBJ2-1,CATSRVNSGRIDEQFF
TRBV7-9,TRBJ1-2,CASSLGTAAVYGYTF
TRBV18,TRBJ1-1,CASSPDRRTFGNTEAFF
TRBV19,TRBJ2-3,CASSMDYRGYTDTQYF
TRBV21-1,TRBJ1-1,CASSKAAIF
TRBV13,TRBJ1-2,CASSSGPGSGRGYTF
TRBV5-1,TRBJ2-1,CASSWDPFGNEQFF
TRBV25-1,TRBJ1-2,CASSISGRGQNGYTF
TRBV28,TRBJ2-1,CASGLGGSGTEQFF
TRBV19,TRBJ2-3,CASGLAFTDTQYF
TRBV4-1,TRBJ1-3,CASSHLGNTIYF
TRBV12-5,TRBJ2-5,CASGLAGQGETQYF
TRBV29-1,TRBJ1-1,CSGQRSQGNVAFF
TRBV4-3,TRBJ2-7,CASSRGNSYEQYF